The 26 T cell receptor beta chains below all came from one sample that was sequenced in a study of blood T cell repertoires in COVID-19. The data were produced by immunoSEQ multiplex PCR, yet TCRdb's version contains in-frame clones alone and is incomplete. The table has 70,000 or so clones, under 95% seen once. Sequenced sample: peripheral blood. The receptors were gathered from a human donor in a cohort sampled during active COVID-19.

The V call is TRBV7-2, the J call TRBJ2-3; the match to TRBD2 covers 16 bases. The V segment lost 5 bases and the J segment 2 bases; nucleotides outside the gene matches: 10. The CDR3 sequence is 19 residues long. In germline, CDR1 is SGHTA, CDR2 FQGNSA. The CDR3 loop reads CASSRRPGLAGGITDTQYF. Written as DNA, the CDR3 is TGTGCCAGCAGCCGCAGACCGGGACTAGCGGGAGGGATCACAGATACGCAGTATTTT.

This chain links TRBV7-9 with TRBJ2-1, with 9 bases lining up with TRBD2. CDR3 length equals 16 residues. V shed 5 bases and J 7 bases; nucleotides not matched to a gene: 12. CDR1 SEHNR and CDR2 FQNEAQ come from the germline V gene (reference sequence). CDR3 loop: CASSPPLAGSGNEQFF. The CDR3 nucleotides read TGTGCCAGCAGCCCCCCTCTAGCGGGATCAGGGAATGAGCAGTTCTTC.

This clone was counted once. The gene calls are TRBV20-1 and TRBJ2-2, with a possible D match to TRBD1 (6 bases). The CDR3 sequence is 15 residues long. Trimming stripped 3 bases from V and 5 bases from J, with 16 bases between. Looked up from germline, CDR1 is DFQATT and CDR2 is SNEGSKA (reference sequence). CDR3 nucleotide sequence: TGCAGTGCTAGTAGTGCGCAGGGGTGGACCGGGGAGCTGTTTTTT. Its translation is CSASSAQGWTGELFF.

The V and J genes are TRBV30 and TRBJ2-3; D is ambiguous. CDR3 length equals 11 residues. V shed 6 bases and J shed 4 bases, with 8 bases lying between them. CDR1 is GTSNPN and CDR2 is SVGIG in the germline V gene (reference sequence). Written as DNA, the CDR3 is TGTGCCTGCCCCGTCCCAGATACGCAGTATTTT. Its translation is CACPVPDTQYF.

The V gene is TRBV28, the J gene TRBJ2-5; 7 bases match TRBD1. The CDR3 covers 17 residues. Germline lookup yields CDR1 MDHEN and CDR2 SYDVKM. The V segment lost 7 bases and the J segment 5 bases; nucleotides outside the gene matches: 19. Here the CDR3 DNA reads TGTGCCAGCACCAAGCCGAGACGTACAGGGGAGCTGGAGACCCAGTACTTC. Translation: CASTKPRRTGELETQYF.

V is TRBV5-1 and J is TRBJ2-3, with 9 bases aligning to TRBD2. J gave up 4 bases and V 2 bases, and 5 bases lay outside the gene matches. Germline assignment: CDR1 SGHRS and CDR2 YFSETQ. This CDR3 contains 15 residues. CDR3 DNA: TGCGCCAGCAGCTTCGGGCGGGAGGGCCCAGATACGCAGTATTTT. Translating it yields CASSFGREGPDTQYF.

The rearrangement links TRBV18 to TRBJ1-1; weak D call: TRBD1 (5 bases). V was clipped by 4 bases and J by 0 bases, with 9 bases between them. There are 14 residues in the CDR3. The germline V gene has CDR1 KGHSH and CDR2 LQKENI. The CDR3 loop reads CASSRTPMNTEAFF. Here the CDR3 DNA reads TGTGCCAGCTCACGGACACCAATGAACACTGAAGCTTTCTTT. Full variable domain (remainder filled in from reference TRBV18 and TRBJ1-1): NAGVMQNPRHLVRRRGQEARLRCSPMKGHSHVYWYRQLPEEGLKFMVYLQKENIIDESGMPKERFSAEFPKEGPSILRIQQVVRGDSAAYFCASSRTPMNTEAFFGQGTRLTVV.

The gene calls are TRBV28 and TRBJ2-1; the D gene is possibly TRBD1 (5 bases). Germline lookup yields CDR1 MDHEN and CDR2 SYDVKM. V lost 6 bases, J lost 4 bases, and 13 bases lay in between. The CDR3 is 14 residues long. CDR3 loop: CASRADSLYNEQFF. CDR3 coding DNA: TGTGCCAGCAGAGCTGACAGTTTATACAATGAGCAGTTCTTC. Filled out from reference TRBV28 and TRBJ2-1, the complete variable domain reads DVKVTQSSRYLVKRTGEKVFLECVQDMDHENMFWYRQDPGLGLRLIYFSYDVKMKEKGDIPEGYSVSREKKERFSLILESASTNQTSMYLCASRADSLYNEQFFGPGTRLTVL.

This clone was recorded only once. CDR3 nucleotides: TGTGCCACCAGTGATTATACACAGCGGGGCCAAGAGACCCAGTACTTC. Its translation: CATSDYTQRGQETQYF. The J gene is TRBJ2-5, the V gene TRBV24-1; 7 positions match TRBD2. The germline gives CDR1 KGHDR, CDR2 SFDVKD. The CDR3 has 16 residues. V shed 2 bases, J shed 1 base, and the junction held 6 bases outside the gene matches.

This clone has only a few counts. The rearrangement uses TRBV10-3 and TRBJ1-5, with a possible D match to TRBD1 (6 bases). The CDR3 runs 14 residues. CDR1 is ENHRY, CDR2 SYGVKD, per germline. Trimming took off 2 bases at V and 7 bases at J, with 12 bases between the two ends. The CDR3 bases are TGTGCCATCAGTGAGCCGGGGGGCGGGCAGCCCCAGCATTTT. Its protein is CAISEPGGGQPQHF.

This chain connects TRBV14 to TRBJ1-6; D gene unclear. The CDR3 has 13 amino acids. Trimming removed 0 bases from V and 7 bases from J, with 4 bases in between. Germline CDR1 is SGHDN and CDR2 is FVKESK. The chain's CDR3 is CASSQDLNSPLHF. CDR3 DNA sequence: TGTGCCAGCAGCCAAGACTTGAATTCACCCCTCCACTTT.

V and J are TRBV10-3 and TRBJ2-2; D is unclear. CDR1 ENHRY and CDR2 SYGVKD come from the germline V gene. V was clipped by 0 bases and J by 5 bases, with 7 bases between them. This CDR3 is 14 amino acids long. The CDR3 DNA reads TGTGCCATCAGTGAGTCGTCCGGGACCGGGGAGCTGTTTTTT. This translates into CAISESSGTGELFF.

The V and J genes are TRBV5-6 and TRBJ1-6, with D uncertain. Looked up from germline, CDR1 is SGHDT and CDR2 is YYEEEE. The length of the CDR3 is 15 residues. V lost 1 base and J lost 10, with 15 bases in between. Here the CDR3 reads CASSLLAGSASPLHF. The CDR3 coding sequence is TGTGCCAGCAGCTTGCTCGCGGGCAGCGCCTCACCCCTCCACTTT.

The chain has TRBV7-2 and TRBJ2-5, with 12 bases lining up with TRBD2. Looked up from germline, CDR1 is SGHTA and CDR2 is FQGNSA. The CDR3 is 18 amino acids. Losses at the gene ends were 4 bases for V and 4 bases for J; bases not matched to a gene: 13. DNA of the CDR3: TGTGCCAGCAGCTCCAAGCCGGGACTAGCGGGTCTTGGAGAGACCCAGTACTTC. Translating gives CASSSKPGLAGLGETQYF.

This sequence joins TRBV12-3 or TRBV12-4 and TRBJ2-3, with D uncertain. Trimming shortened V by 4 bases and J by 7 bases, and 9 bases separated the two germline ends. This CDR3 spans 12 amino acids. The CDR3 region has the DNA TGTGCCAGCAGTTCTACCCCGAATACGCAGTATTTT. Translating it yields CASSSTPNTQYF.

Only one count was recorded for this clone. This chain's CDR3 is CASSFNRGTEAFF. In DNA form, the CDR3 reads TGTGCCAGCAGTTTTAACAGGGGGACCGAAGCTTTCTTT. The gene calls are TRBV27 and TRBJ1-1; 8 bases fit TRBD1. Germline V gives CDR1 MNHEY, CDR2 SMNVEV (reference sequence). The CDR3 has 13 amino acids. V gave up 3 bases and J gave up 8 bases; unmatched junction bases: 5.

The CDR3 here is CASSLRYGTGANQPQHF. As DNA, the CDR3 is TGTGCCAGCAGCTTGCGGTACGGGACAGGGGCTAATCAGCCCCAGCATTTT. The rearrangement joins TRBV5-6 to TRBJ1-5, with 10 bases fitting TRBD1. Per the germline V gene, CDR1 is SGHDT and CDR2 is YYEEEE. With 1 base clipped from V and 4 bases from J, the junction kept 8 bases outside the gene matches. This CDR3 comprises 17 residues.

The gene calls are TRBV7-9 and TRBJ1-5, with TRBD1 matching 9 bases. The CDR3 is 17 amino acids. Unmatched junction bases numbered 13, after V lost 4 bases and J lost 6 bases. From germline, CDR1 is SEHNR and CDR2 FQNEAQ (reference sequence). CDR3 nucleotide sequence: TGTGCCAGCAGCTCGGGCAGACAGGGGGTACACAGTCAGCCCCAGCATTTT. This codes for CASSSGRQGVHSQPQHF.

The rearrangement links TRBV7-9 to TRBJ2-3; TRBD2 agrees at 11 bases. CDR1 and CDR2 from the germline V gene are SEHNR and FQNEAQ (reference sequence). Trimming took 5 bases from V and 4 from J; bases not matched to a gene: 5. The CDR3 is made up of 15 amino acids. The CDR3 protein is CASSELAGVADTQYF. CDR3 sequence (DNA): TGTGCCAGCAGCGAACTAGCGGGAGTTGCAGATACGCAGTATTTT.

The chain couples TRBV5-4 to TRBJ2-7, with 8 bases aligning to TRBD1. The J segment lost 5 bases and the V segment lost 4 bases, leaving 8 bases of the junction unmatched. CDR3 length equals 14 residues. Germline loops: CDR1 SGHNT, CDR2 YYREEE (reference sequence). The DNA of the CDR3 is TGTGCCAGCAGCCTCCGACAGGGGCAGGACGAGCAGTACTTC. This sequence encodes CASSLRQGQDEQYF.

Of note for this clone: Other nucleotide sequences from this sample produce the same CDR3. The genes are TRBV14 and TRBJ2-7; D possibly corresponds to TRBD2 (5 bases). Germline V lookup: CDR1 SGHDN, CDR2 FVKESK. V was clipped by 3 bases and J by 7 bases, with 13 bases between them. The CDR3 is 13 amino acids. DNA of the CDR3: TGTGCCAGCAGCCAGGCGCGAACGGGGGAGCAGTACTTC. Protein sequence: CASSQARTGEQYF.

This chain links TRBV4-1 with TRBJ1-1; D perhaps matches TRBD1 (5 bases). CDR3 length: 14 residues. CDR1 is MGHRA and CDR2 is YSYEKL in the germline V gene. Trimming took off 4 bases at V and 5 bases at J, with 14 bases between the two ends. The CDR3 region has the DNA TGCGCCAGCAGCCGCGAACGCAGGGTTACTGAAGCTTTCTTT. It is translated as CASSRERRVTEAFF.

The J gene is TRBJ2-4, the V gene TRBV13, with 9 bases identical to TRBD2. The CDR3 length is 19 residues. Germline V gene data show CDR1 as PRHDT and CDR2 as FYEKMQ (reference sequence). After removal of 3 bases from V and 8 bases from J, the junction contained 20 bases not matched to a gene. The CDR3 DNA reads as TGTGCCAGCAGCTTCTGGGATCCTCGGCTAGCGGGATTGGTCCACATTCAGTACTTC. Amino acid sequence: CASSFWDPRLAGLVHIQYF.

V usage is TRBV28 and J usage is TRBJ1-6; unclear D gene. Germline V gives CDR1 MDHEN, CDR2 SYDVKM. The CDR3 covers 15 residues. The V gene lost 6 bases and the J gene lost 0 bases, with 9 bases spanning the gap. The CDR3 region is CASRPSGSYNSPLHF. DNA of the CDR3: TGTGCCAGCAGACCAAGCGGCTCCTATAATTCACCCCTCCACTTT.

The chain carries TRBV5-1 and TRBJ2-1; 8 bases are shared with TRBD2. Per germline, CDR1 SGHRS and CDR2 YFSETQ. The CDR3 runs 18 residues. The ends lost 0 bases at V and 4 bases at J; junction bases unmatched: 12. The DNA of the CDR3 is TGCGCCAGCAGCTTGGGAGGACTAGCCTCGTCTTTTTACAATGAGCAGTTCTTC. It codes for CASSLGGLASSFYNEQFF.

CDR3 DNA sequence: TGTGCCAGCAGCGTATTGGGCGCCGGTCACAATGAGCAGTTCTTC. This sequence encodes CASSVLGAGHNEQFF. The chain carries TRBV9 and TRBJ2-1; D is unresolved. Deletions cut 1 base from V and 5 bases from J, with 13 bases between. The CDR3 is 15 residues long. Germline values: CDR1 SGDLS, CDR2 YYNGEE.